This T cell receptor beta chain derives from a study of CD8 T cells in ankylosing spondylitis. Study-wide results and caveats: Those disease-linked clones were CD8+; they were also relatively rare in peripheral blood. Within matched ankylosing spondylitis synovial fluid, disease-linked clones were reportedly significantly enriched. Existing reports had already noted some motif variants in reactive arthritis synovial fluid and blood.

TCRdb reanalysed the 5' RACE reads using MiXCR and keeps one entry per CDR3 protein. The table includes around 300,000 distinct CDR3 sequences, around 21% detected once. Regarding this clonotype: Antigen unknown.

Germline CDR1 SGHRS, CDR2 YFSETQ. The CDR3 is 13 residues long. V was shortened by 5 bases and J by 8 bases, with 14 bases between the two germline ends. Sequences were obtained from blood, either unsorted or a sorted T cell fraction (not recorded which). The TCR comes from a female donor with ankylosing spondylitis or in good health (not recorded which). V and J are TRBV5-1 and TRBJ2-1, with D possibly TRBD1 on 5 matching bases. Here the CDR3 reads CASSIGVLDEQFF. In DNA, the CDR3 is TGCGCCAGCAGTATAGGGGTTCTGGATGAGCAGTTCTTC.